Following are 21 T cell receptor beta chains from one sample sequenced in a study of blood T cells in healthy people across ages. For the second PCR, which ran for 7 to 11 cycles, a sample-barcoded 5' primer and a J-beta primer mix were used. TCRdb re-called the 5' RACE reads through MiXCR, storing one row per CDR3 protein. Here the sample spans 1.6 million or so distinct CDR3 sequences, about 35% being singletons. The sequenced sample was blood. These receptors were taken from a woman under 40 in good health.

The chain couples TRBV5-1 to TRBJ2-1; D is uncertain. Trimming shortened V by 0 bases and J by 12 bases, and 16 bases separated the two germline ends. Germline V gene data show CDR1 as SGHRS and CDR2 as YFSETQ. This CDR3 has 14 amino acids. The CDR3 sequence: CASSLAGDTPTQFF. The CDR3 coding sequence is TGCGCCAGCAGCTTGGCCGGAGATACCCCCACGCAGTTCTTC.

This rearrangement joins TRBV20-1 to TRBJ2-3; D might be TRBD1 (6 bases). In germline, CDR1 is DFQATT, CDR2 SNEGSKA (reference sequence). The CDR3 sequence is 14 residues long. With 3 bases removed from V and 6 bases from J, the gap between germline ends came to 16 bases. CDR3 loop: CSASGAGVGDTQYF. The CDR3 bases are TGCAGTGCTAGTGGCGCAGGGGTTGGGGATACGCAGTATTTT.

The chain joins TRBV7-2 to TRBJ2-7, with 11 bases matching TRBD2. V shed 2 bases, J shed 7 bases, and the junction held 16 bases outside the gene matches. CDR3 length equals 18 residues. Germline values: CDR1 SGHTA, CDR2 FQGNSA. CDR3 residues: CASSLRLAGGLLVDEQYF. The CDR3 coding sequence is TGTGCCAGCAGCTTACGGTTAGCGGGGGGGCTTTTGGTCGATGAGCAGTACTTC. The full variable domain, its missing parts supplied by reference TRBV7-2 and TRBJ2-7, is GAGVSQSPSNKVTEKGKDVELRCDPISGHTALYWYRQSLGQGLEFLIYFQGNSAPDKSGLPSDRFSAERTGGSVSTLTIQRTQQEDSAVYLCASSLRLAGGLLVDEQYFGPGTRLTVT.

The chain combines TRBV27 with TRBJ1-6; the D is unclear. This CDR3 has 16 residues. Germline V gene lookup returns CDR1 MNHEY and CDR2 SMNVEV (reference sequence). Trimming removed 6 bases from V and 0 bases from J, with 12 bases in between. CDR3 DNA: TGTGCCAGCAGACAGATCCGTAGCTCCTATAATTCACCCCTCCACTTT. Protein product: CASRQIRSSYNSPLHF.

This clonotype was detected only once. The CDR3 reads CASIWTGGQETQYF. In nucleotides, the CDR3 is TGTGCCAGTATTTGGACAGGGGGACAAGAGACCCAGTACTTC. The chain joins TRBV2 to TRBJ2-5, with 10 positions matching TRBD1. CDR3 length equals 14 residues. Germline V gene data show CDR1 as SNHLY and CDR2 as FYNNEI. V was pared by 9 bases and J by 2 bases, with 6 bases of the junction left unmatched.

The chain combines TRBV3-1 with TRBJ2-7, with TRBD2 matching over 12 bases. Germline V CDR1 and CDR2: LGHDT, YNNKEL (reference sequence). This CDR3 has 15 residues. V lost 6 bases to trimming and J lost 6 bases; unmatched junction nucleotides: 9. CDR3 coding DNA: TGTGCCAGCAGTCCTAGCGGGAGGGCCTTGTTCGAGCAGTACTTC. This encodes CASSPSGRALFEQYF.

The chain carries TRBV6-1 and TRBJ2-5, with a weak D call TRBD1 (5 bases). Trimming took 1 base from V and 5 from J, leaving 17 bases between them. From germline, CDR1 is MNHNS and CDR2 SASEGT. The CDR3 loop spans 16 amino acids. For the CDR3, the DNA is TGTGCCAGCAGTGAAGGCGTCTTCAAGGGGATCGAGACCCAGTACTTC. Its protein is CASSEGVFKGIETQYF.

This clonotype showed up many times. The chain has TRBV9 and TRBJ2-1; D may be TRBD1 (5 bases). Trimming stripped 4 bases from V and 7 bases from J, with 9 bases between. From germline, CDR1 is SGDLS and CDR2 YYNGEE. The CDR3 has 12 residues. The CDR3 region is CASSMTANEQFF. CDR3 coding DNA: TGTGCCAGCAGCATGACAGCAAATGAGCAGTTCTTC.

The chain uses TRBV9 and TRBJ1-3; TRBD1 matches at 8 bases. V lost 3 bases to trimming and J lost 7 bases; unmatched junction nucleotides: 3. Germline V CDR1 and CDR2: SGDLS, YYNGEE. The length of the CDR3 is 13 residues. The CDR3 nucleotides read TGTGCCAGCAGCGACAGACAGGGGAACACCATATATTTT. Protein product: CASSDRQGNTIYF.

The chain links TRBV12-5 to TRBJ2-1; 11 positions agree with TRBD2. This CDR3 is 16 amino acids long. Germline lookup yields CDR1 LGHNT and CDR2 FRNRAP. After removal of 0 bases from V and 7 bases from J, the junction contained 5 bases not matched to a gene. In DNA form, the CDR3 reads TGTGCTAGTGGTTTGGTAAGGCCTAGCGGGAGGAATGAGCAGTTCTTC. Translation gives CASGLVRPSGRNEQFF.

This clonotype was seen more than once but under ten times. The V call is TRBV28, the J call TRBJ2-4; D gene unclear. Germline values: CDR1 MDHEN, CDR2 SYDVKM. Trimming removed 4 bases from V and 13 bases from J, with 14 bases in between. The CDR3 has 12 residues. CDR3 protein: CASSSSKGEQYF. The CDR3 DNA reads TGTGCCAGCAGTTCCTCAAAGGGTGAGCAGTACTTC.

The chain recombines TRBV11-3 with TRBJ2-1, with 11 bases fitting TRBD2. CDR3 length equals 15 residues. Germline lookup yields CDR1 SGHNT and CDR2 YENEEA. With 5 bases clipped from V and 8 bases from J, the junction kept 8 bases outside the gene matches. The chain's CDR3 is CASSPTSGSNDEQFF. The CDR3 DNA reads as TGTGCCAGCAGCCCCACTAGCGGGAGTAACGATGAGCAGTTCTTC.

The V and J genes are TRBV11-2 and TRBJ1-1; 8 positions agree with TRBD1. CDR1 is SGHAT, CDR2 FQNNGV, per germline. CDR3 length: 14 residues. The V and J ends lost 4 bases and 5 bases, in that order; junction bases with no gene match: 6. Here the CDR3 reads CASSSSRQGTEAFF. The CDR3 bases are TGTGCCAGCAGCTCCAGTAGACAGGGGACTGAAGCTTTCTTT.

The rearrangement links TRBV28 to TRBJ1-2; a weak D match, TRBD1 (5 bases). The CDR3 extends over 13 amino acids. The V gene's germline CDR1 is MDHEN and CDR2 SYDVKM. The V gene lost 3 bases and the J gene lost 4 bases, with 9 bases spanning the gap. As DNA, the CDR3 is TGTGCCAGCAGTTTTATGGGGGTCTATGGCTACACCTTC. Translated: CASSFMGVYGYTF.

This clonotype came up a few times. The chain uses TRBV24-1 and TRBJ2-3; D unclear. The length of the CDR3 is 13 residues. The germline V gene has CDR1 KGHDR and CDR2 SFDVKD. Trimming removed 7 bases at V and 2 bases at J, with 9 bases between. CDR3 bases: TGTGCCACCAGAACAGCGAACACAGATACGCAGTATTTT. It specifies CATRTANTDTQYF.

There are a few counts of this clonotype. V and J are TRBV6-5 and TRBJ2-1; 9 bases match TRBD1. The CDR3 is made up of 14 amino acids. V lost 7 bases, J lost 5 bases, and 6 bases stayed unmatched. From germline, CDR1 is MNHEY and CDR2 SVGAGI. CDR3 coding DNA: TGTGCCAGCAAGGGGACAGGGTCGGACAATGAGCAGTTCTTC. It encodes CASKGTGSDNEQFF.

The CDR3 DNA reads TGTGCCAGCAGCCAAGTCTCTAGCGTTAATGAGCAGTTCTTC. As protein: CASSQVSSVNEQFF. The chain links TRBV3-1 to TRBJ2-1; maybe TRBD2 (6 bases). Per germline, CDR1 LGHDT and CDR2 YNNKEL (reference sequence). Trimming pared 1 base from V and 7 bases from J, leaving 11 bases between. This CDR3 comprises 14 residues.

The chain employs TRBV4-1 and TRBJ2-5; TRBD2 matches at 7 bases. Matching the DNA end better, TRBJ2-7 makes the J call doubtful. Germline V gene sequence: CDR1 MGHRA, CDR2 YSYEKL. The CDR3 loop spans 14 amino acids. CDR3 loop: CASSHDGGSCEQYF. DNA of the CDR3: TGCGCCAGCAGCCACGATGGCGGGAGTTGCGAGCAGTACTTC.

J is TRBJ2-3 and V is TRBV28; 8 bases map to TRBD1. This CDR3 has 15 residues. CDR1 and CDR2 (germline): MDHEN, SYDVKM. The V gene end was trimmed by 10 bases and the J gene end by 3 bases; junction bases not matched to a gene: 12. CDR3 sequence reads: CATRGRTGLTDTQYF. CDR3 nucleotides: TGTGCCACCCGGGGGCGGACAGGGTTGACAGATACGCAGTATTTT. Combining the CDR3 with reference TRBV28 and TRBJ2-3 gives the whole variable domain DVKVTQSSRYLVKRTGEKVFLECVQDMDHENMFWYRQDPGLGLRLIYFSYDVKMKEKGDIPEGYSVSREKKERFSLILESASTNQTSMYLCATRGRTGLTDTQYFGPGTRLTVL.

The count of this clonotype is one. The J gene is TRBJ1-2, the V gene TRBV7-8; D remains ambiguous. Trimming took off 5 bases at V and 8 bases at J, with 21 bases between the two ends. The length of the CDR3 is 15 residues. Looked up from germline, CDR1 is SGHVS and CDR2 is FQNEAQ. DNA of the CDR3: TGTGCCAGCAGCATGTGGACCGGACCTAAAGGGGGCTACACCTTC. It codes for CASSMWTGPKGGYTF.

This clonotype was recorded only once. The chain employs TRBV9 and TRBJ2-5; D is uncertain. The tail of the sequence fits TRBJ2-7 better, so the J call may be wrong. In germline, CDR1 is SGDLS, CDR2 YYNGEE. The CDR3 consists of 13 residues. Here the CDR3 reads CASSVESTYEQYF. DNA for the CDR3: TGTGCCAGCAGCGTAGAGTCGACCTACGAGCAGTACTTC.